The clone carrying this T cell receptor (beta chain) has more than one count but fewer than ten. Its antigen is not known. This sample was taken from a study of T cells in localized non-small cell lung cancer. CDR1 MNHGY and CDR2 SAAAGT come from the germline V gene. The length of the CDR3 is 16 residues. The V end was cut by 2 bases, the J end by 2 bases, with 16 bases between. Using immunoSEQ multiplex PCR, the repertoire was profiled, and TCRdb retains in-frame clones only, with some absent. In the table there are about 1,300 clones, about 30% of which are singletons. Findings and caveats of the study: In adjacent lung, a median about 54 of the top 100 tumor clones were found. Adjacent uninvolved lung had the highest clonality, suggesting focused antigen responses. Blood T cell density predicted longer survival; adjacent-lung clonality, shorter.

The TCR sequence derives from a male donor aged 60 or over with stage I lung adenocarcinoma. Sequences were derived from lung tumor tissue, sampled before any cancer treatment. V and J are TRBV6-8 and TRBJ2-7, with D perhaps matching TRBD1 (6 bases). CDR3 DNA sequence: TGTGCCAGCAGTTACGGTGGGGCAGGGGATCCCTACGAGCAGTACTTC. This translates into CASSYGGAGDPYEQYF.